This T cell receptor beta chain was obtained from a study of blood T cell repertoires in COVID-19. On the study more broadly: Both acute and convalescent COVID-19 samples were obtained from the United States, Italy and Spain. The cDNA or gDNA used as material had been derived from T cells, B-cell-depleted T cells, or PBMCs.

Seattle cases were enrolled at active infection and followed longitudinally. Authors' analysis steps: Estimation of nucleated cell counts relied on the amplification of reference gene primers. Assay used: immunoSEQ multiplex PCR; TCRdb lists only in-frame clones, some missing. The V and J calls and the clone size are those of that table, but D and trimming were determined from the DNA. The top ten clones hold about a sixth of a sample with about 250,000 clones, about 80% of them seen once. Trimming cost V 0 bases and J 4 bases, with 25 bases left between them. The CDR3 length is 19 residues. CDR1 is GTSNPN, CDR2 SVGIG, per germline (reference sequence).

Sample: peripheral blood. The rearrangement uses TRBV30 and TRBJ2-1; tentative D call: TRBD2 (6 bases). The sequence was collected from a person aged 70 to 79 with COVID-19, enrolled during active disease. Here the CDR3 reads CAWSVPKTRGEPRYNEQFF. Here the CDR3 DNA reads TGTGCCTGGAGTGTACCTAAGACTAGGGGAGAACCCAGATACAATGAGCAGTTCTTC.